The clone carrying this T cell receptor (beta chain) has a count of ten or more. The sample is drawn from a study of breast tumors, draining lymph nodes, adjacent tissues. The CDR3 is made up of 12 amino acids. Trimming stripped 5 bases from V and 5 bases from J, with 8 bases between. Germline CDR1 and CDR2: LNHDA and SQIVND (reference sequence). TCRdb reanalysed the multiplex PCR reads using MiXCR and keeps one entry per CDR3 protein. The sample has approximately 63,000 distinct CDR3 sequences, roughly 57% seen once. This receptor was obtained from a female donor with breast cancer. Some clones in this sample may be carry-over from other donors' samples. The gene calls are TRBV19 and TRBJ2-3; D gene uncertain. The specimen was breast tumor tissue. CDR3 in DNA: TGTGCCAGTAGTGGGGTGGGAGATACGCAGTATTTT. Amino acids: CASSGVGDTQYF.